The 7 T cell receptor beta chains listed next were all sequenced from one sample in a study of blood T cell repertoires in COVID-19. The repertoire was sequenced with immunoSEQ multiplex PCR; TCRdb's copy has only in-frame clones and lacks some. Here the sample spans about 110,000 clones, 88% being singletons. Input material: peripheral blood. The receptors come from a human donor in a cohort sampled during active COVID-19.

The chain recombines TRBV19 with TRBJ1-5; D call uncertain. Trimming removed 5 bases from V and 2 bases from J, with 13 bases in between. CDR3 length: 15 residues. CDR1 is LNHDA and CDR2 is SQIVND in the germline V gene (reference sequence). In DNA, the CDR3 is TGTGCCAGTAGTGAGGGCTTGGTAGGCAATCAGCCCCAGCATTTT. Residues: CASSEGLVGNQPQHF.

This chain uses TRBV5-1 with TRBJ1-6; 9 nucleotides line up with TRBD1. This CDR3 has 13 residues. V was clipped by 7 bases and J by 10 bases; unmatched bases: 6. In germline, CDR1 is SGHRS, CDR2 YFSETQ. In nucleotides, the CDR3 is TGCGCCAGCCGAGGACAGGGGAAGTCACCCCTCCACTTT. This translates into CASRGQGKSPLHF.

This clone came up once. The CDR3: CASSLIRGLAGLGRDNEQFF. In DNA, the CDR3 is TGCGCCAGCAGCTTGATTCGGGGCCTAGCGGGATTAGGTCGCGACAATGAGCAGTTCTTC. The chain employs TRBV4-1 and TRBJ2-1, with 9 bases that match TRBD2. V trimming: 5 bases; J trimming: 5 bases; junction bases outside the gene matches: 22. This CDR3 region has 20 residues. Per the germline V gene, CDR1 is MGHRA and CDR2 is YSYEKL.

The V gene is TRBV16, the J gene TRBJ1-5; 9 bases map to TRBD1. Germline V gene lookup returns CDR1 KGHSY and CDR2 FQNENV. The CDR3 contains 15 residues. The ends lost 0 bases at V and 4 bases at J; junction bases unmatched: 1. The CDR3 loop reads CASSQSGTGNQPQHF. CDR3 DNA: TGTGCCAGCAGCCAATCCGGGACAGGGAATCAGCCCCAGCATTTT.

The V call is TRBV29-1, the J call TRBJ1-2; D not certain. V dropped 3 bases and J dropped 4 bases, with 12 bases sitting between them. CDR1 and CDR2 from the germline V gene are SQVTM and ANQGSEA. The length of the CDR3 is 13 residues. This CDR3 is CSVDLAGVYGYTF. DNA of the CDR3: TGCAGCGTTGATCTGGCGGGCGTCTATGGCTACACCTTC.

The J gene is TRBJ2-1, the V gene TRBV6-5, with unresolved D. V lost 2 bases, J lost 3 bases, and 11 bases lay in between. In germline, CDR1 is MNHEY, CDR2 SVGAGI. This CDR3 spans 15 amino acids. The CDR3 region has the DNA TGTGCCAGCAGTTACGACTCAGCTCACTACAATGAGCAGTTCTTC. As protein: CASSYDSAHYNEQFF.

In the case of this clone: One end of the junction varies from germline; a read error may be responsible. The V call is TRBV7-7, the J call TRBJ2-5; maybe TRBD1 (6 bases). Germline V lookup: CDR1 SSHAT, CDR2 FNYEAQ (reference sequence). This CDR3 spans 15 amino acids. The CDR3 DNA follows: TGTGCTAGCAGCCTTTACGACAGGCCGCAAGAGACCCAGTACTTC. Translated: CASSLYDRPQETQYF.